This section outlines one T cell receptor (beta chain) sequence together with its context. The sample belongs to a study of shared clonotypes between healthy human individuals. This CDR3 has 17 residues. Germline CDR1 and CDR2: MNHEY and SMNVEV (reference sequence). V lost 5 bases and J lost 4, with 24 bases in between. As handled by the study authors: ImmunoSEQ junction-only sequences lacked quality scores, so their filtering differed. Here immunoSEQ multiplex PCR was the method, and the copy in TCRdb shows in-frame clones only, minus some. Clone size and the V and J calls come from that table; the DNA yielded D and trimming. The table has approximately 1,500,000 clones, roughly 98% seen once.

This TCR came from a man aged 30 to 39 in good health. This chain uses TRBV27 with TRBJ2-7; D is unclear. Specimen: naive CD4+ T cells sorted from blood. Subset specified: CD45RA+ positively selected. This chain's CDR3 is CASSPRLWSGIKYEQYF. The CDR3 DNA reads TGTGCCAGCAGTCCACGACTGTGGTCCGGTATAAAATACGAGCAGTACTTC.